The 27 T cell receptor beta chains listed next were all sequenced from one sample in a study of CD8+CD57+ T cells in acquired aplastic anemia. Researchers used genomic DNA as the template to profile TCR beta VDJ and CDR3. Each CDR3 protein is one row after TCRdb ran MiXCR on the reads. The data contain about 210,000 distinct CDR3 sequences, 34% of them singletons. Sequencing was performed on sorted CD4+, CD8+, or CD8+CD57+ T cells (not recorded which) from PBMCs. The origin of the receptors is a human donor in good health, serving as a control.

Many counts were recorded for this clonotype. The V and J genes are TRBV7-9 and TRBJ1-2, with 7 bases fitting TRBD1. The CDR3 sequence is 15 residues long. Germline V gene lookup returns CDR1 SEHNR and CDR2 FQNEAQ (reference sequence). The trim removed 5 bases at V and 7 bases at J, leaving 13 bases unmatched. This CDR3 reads CASSHYSDRDRGYTF. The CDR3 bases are TGTGCCAGCAGCCACTACTCCGACAGGGATCGTGGCTACACCTTC.

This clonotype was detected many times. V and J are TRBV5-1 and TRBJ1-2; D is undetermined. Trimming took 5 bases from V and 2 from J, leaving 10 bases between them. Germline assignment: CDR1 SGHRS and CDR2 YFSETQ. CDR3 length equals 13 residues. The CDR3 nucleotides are TGCGCCAGCAGTTTCGCGGAAAACTATGGCTACACCTTC. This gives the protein CASSFAENYGYTF. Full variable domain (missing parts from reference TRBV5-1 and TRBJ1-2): KAGVTQTPRYLIKTRGQQVTLSCSPISGHRSVSWYQQTPGQGLQFLFEYFSETQRNKGNFPGRFSGRQFSNSRSEMNVSTLELGDSALYLCASSFAENYGYTFGSGTRLTVV.

CDR3 in DNA: TGTGCCAGCAGTTCGGGGCCCGGTCAGGAAGCTTTCTTT. It is translated as CASSSGPGQEAFF. This chain uses TRBV12-3 or TRBV12-4 with TRBJ1-1; TRBD1 is a possible D gene (5 bases). Trimming took 4 bases from V and 8 from J, leaving 14 bases between them. The CDR3 contains 13 residues.

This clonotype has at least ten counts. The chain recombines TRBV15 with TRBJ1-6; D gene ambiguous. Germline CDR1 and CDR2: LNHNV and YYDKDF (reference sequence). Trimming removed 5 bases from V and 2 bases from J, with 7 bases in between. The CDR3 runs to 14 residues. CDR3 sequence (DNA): TGTGCCACCAGCCCTATAGCCTATAATTCACCCCTCCACTTT. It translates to CATSPIAYNSPLHF.

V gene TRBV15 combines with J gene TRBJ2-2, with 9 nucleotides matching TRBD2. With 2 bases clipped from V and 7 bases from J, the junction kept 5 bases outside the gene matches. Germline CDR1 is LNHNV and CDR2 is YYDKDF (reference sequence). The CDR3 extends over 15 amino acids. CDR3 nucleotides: TGTGCCACCAGCAGATCGATTAGCGGGAGCGGGGAGCTGTTTTTT. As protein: CATSRSISGSGELFF.

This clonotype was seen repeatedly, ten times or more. The CDR3 DNA sequence: TGTGCCAGCAGTGCCCACTCCAACACCGGGGAGCTGTTTTTT. This translates into CASSAHSNTGELFF. This rearrangement joins TRBV2 to TRBJ2-2; D gene unclear. Germline V gene lookup returns CDR1 SNHLY and CDR2 FYNNEI. The CDR3 is 14 residues long. V lost 4 bases and J lost 2, with 8 bases in between. The variable domain in full, completed from reference TRBV2 and TRBJ2-2, reads EPEVTQTPSHQVTQMGQEVILRCVPISNHLYFYWYRQILGQKVEFLVSFYNNEISEKSEIFDDQFSVERPDGSNFTLKIRSTKLEDSAMYFCASSAHSNTGELFFGEGSRLTVL.

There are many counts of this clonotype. The CDR3 region has the DNA TGTGCCACCAGCAGAGATTACACAGATACGCAGTATTTT. As protein: CATSRDYTDTQYF. V usage is TRBV15 and J usage is TRBJ2-3; D remains ambiguous. Germline loops: CDR1 LNHNV, CDR2 YYDKDF (reference sequence). This CDR3 is 13 amino acids long. The V gene lost 0 bases and the J gene lost 2 bases, with 3 bases spanning the gap.

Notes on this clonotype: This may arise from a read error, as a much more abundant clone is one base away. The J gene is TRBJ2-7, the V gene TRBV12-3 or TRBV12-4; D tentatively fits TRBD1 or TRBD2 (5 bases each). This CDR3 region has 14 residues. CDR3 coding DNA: TGTGCCAGCAGCCCCCGGGACGGCTCCTACGAGCAGCACTTC. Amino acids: CASSPRDGSYEQHF.

The CDR3 DNA reads as TGTGCCAGCAGCCCTTGGGTGAGCACTGAAGCTTTCTTT. Its translation: CASSPWVSTEAFF. The J gene is TRBJ1-1, the V gene TRBV7-9, with unresolved D. In germline, CDR1 is SEHNR, CDR2 FQNEAQ (reference sequence). Trimming pared 5 bases from V and 4 bases from J, leaving 11 bases between. The CDR3 length is 13 residues.

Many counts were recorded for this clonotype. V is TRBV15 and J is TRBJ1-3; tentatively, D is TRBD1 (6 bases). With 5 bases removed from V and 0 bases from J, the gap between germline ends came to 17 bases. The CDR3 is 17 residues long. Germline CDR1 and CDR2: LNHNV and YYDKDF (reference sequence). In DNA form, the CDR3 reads TGTGCCACCAGCGGCACCCTGGGACACCACTCTGGAAACACCATATATTTT. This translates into CATSGTLGHHSGNTIYF.

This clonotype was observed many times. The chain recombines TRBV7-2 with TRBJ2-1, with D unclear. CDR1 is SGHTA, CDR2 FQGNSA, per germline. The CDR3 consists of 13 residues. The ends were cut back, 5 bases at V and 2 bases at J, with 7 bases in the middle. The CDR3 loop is CASSPAAYNEQFF. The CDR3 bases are TGTGCCAGCAGCCCCGCCGCCTACAATGAGCAGTTCTTC.

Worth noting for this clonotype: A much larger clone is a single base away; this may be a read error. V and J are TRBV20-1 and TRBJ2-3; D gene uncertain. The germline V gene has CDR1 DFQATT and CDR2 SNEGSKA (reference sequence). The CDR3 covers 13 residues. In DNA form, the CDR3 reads TGCAGTGCTAGAGATCATAGTACAGATACGCAGTGTTTT. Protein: CSARDHSTDTQCF.

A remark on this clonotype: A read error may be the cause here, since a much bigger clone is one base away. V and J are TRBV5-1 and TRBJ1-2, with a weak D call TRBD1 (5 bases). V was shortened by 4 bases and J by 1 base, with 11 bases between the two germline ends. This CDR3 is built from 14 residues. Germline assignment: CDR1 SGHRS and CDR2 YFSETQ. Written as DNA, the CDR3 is TGCGCCAGCAGCGTGGGACGGTTTAACTATGGCTACACCTTC. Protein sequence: CASSVGRFNYGYTF. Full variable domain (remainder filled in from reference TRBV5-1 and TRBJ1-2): KAGVTQTPRYLIKTRGQQVTLSCSPISGHRSVSWYQQTPGQGLQFLFEYFSETQRNKGNFPGRFSGRQFSNSRSEMNVSTLELGDSALYLCASSVGRFNYGYTFGSGTRLTVV.

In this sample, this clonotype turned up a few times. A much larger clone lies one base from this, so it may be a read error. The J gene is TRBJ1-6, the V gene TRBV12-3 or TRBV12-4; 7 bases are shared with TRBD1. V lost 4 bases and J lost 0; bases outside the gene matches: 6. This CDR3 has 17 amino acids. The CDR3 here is CASSSTGFDSYNSPLHF. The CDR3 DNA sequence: TGTGCCAGCAGTTCGACAGGGTTCGACTCCTATAATTCACCCCTCCACTTT.

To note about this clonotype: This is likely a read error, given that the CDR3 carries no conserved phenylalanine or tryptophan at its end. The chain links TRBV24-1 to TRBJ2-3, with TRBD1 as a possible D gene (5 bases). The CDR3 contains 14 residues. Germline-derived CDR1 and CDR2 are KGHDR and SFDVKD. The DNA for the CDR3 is TGTGCCACCAGTGATTTGGGGGCGACAGACACGCAGTATTCT. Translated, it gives CATSDLGATDTQYS.

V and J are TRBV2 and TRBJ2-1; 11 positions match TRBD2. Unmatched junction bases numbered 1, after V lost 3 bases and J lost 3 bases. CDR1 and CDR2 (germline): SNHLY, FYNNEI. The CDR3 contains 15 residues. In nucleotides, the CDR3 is TGTGCCAGCAGTGAGGGACTAGCGGTCTACAATGAGCAGTTCTTC. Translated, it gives CASSEGLAVYNEQFF.

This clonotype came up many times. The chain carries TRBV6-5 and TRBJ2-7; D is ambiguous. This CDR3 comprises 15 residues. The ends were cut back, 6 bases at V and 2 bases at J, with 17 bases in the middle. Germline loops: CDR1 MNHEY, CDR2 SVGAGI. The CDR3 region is CASSYGPPPTYEQYF. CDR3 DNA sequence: TGTGCCAGCAGCTATGGTCCCCCCCCTACCTACGAGCAGTACTTC.

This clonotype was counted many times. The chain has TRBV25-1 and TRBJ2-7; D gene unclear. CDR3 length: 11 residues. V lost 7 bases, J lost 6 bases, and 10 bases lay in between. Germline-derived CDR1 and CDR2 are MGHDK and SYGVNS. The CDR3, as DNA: TGTGCCAGCAATCTCCTTTCCGAGCAGTACTTC. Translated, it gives CASNLLSEQYF.

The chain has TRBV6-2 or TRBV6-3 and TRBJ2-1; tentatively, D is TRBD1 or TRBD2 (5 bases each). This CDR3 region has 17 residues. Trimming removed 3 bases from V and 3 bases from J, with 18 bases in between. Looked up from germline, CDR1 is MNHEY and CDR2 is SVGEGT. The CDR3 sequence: CASSYFRPGGNYNEQFF. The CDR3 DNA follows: TGTGCCAGCAGTTATTTCCGGCCTGGGGGAAACTACAATGAGCAGTTCTTC.

The CDR3 loop reads CASSMKVVRSNQPQHF. CDR3 nucleotides: TGCGCCAGCAGCATGAAGGTGGTTCGTAGCAATCAGCCCCAGCATTTT. The V call is TRBV5-1, the J call TRBJ1-5, with D hard to call. From germline, CDR1 is SGHRS and CDR2 YFSETQ. V was cut by 4 bases and J by 0 bases, with 14 bases left in between. The length of the CDR3 is 16 residues. Combining the CDR3 with reference TRBV5-1 and TRBJ1-5 gives the whole variable domain KAGVTQTPRYLIKTRGQQVTLSCSPISGHRSVSWYQQTPGQGLQFLFEYFSETQRNKGNFPGRFSGRQFSNSRSEMNVSTLELGDSALYLCASSMKVVRSNQPQHFGDGTRLSIL.

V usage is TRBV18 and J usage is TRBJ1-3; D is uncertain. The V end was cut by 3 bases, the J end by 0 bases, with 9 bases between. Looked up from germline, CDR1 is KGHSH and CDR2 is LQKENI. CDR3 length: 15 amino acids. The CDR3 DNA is TGTGCCAGCTCACCTAATCTAGACTCTGGAAACACCATATATTTT. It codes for CASSPNLDSGNTIYF.

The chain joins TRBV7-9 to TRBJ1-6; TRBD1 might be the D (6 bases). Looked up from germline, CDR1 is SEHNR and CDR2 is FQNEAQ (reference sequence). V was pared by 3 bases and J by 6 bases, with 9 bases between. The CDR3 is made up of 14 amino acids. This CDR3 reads CASSFGTTNSPLHF. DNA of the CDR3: TGTGCCAGCAGCTTCGGGACAACTAATTCACCCCTCCACTTT.

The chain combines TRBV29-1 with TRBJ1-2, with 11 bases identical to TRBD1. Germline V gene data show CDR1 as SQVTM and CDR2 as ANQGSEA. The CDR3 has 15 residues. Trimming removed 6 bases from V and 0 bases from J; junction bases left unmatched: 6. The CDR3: CSVGQGVTANYGYTF. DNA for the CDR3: TGCAGCGTGGGACAGGGGGTGACAGCTAACTATGGCTACACCTTC.

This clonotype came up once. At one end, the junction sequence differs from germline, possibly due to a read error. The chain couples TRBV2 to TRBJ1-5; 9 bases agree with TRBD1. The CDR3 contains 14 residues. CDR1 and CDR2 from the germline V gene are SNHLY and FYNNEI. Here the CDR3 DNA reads TGTGCCATCAGTGGCGGACAGGGGAATCAGCCCCAGCATTTT. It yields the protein CAISGGQGNQPQHF.

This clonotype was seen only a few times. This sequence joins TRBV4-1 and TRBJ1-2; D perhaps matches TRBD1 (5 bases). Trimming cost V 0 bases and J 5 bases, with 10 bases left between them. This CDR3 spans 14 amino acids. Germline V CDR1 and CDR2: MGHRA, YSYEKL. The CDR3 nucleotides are TGCGCCAGCAGCCAAGATCTGGGGACTTATGGCTACACCTTC. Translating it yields CASSQDLGTYGYTF.

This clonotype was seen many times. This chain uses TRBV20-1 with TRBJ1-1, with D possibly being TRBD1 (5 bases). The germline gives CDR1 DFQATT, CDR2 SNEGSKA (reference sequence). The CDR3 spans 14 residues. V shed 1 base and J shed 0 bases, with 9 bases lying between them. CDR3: CSARGTGLNTEAFF. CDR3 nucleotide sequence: TGCAGTGCTAGAGGCACAGGCCTGAACACTGAAGCTTTCTTT.

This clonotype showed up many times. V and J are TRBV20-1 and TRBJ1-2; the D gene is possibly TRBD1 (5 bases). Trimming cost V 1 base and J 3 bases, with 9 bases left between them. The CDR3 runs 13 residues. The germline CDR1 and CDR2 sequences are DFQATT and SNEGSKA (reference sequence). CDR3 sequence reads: CSARGGGYYGYTF. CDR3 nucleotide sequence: TGCAGTGCTAGAGGGGGGGGATACTATGGCTACACCTTC.